Listed below are T cell receptor beta chains from one sample, sequenced in a study of T-cell reconstitution after alpha-beta-depleted transplantation in children. MiXCR, run by TCRdb on the PCR reads, gives a single entry per CDR3 protein. The repertoire holds around 700,000 distinct CDR3 sequences, with 10% to 15% as singletons. Sequences were derived from PBMCs, sampled before TCRalphabeta/CD19-depleted stem cell transplant. The receptors stem from a girl aged 2 to 9 with congenital amegakaryocytic thrombocytopenia, due to receive a stem cell transplant. The CDR3 runs from the conserved cysteine through the conserved F or W. The D gene is left open where the match is weak. Not every row has a clone size; where given, it reads once, few, many or a size class.

J: TRBJ2-1
D: TRBD2
size: many
V: TRBV12-3/TRBV12-4
CDR3: CASSLNPSGRAEQFF
DNA: TGTGCCAGCAGTTTAAACCCTAGCGGGAGGGCAGAGCAGTTCTTC

J: TRBJ2-7
D: TRBD2
size: few
V: TRBV12-3/TRBV12-4
CDR3: CASSLSLAGVAEQYF
DNA: TGTGCCAGCAGTCTCTCACTAGCGGGAGTCGCCGAGCAGTACTTC

J: TRBJ2-7
D: TRBD1
size: few
V: TRBV30
CDR3: CAWSYPGTGYEQYF
DNA: TGTGCCTGGAGTTATCCCGGGACAGGCTACGAGCAGTACTTC

J: TRBJ2-2
D: TRBD2
size: once
V: TRBV11-1
CDR3: CASSPTGLAGPSNTGELFF
DNA: TGTGCCAGCAGCCCTACGGGACTAGCGGGACCTTCGAACACCGGGGAGCTGTTTTTT

J: TRBJ2-5
D: TRBD2
size: few
V: TRBV4-1
CDR3: CASSQGTRKETQYF
DNA: TGCGCCAGCAGCCAAGGGACTAGAAAAGAGACCCAGTACTTC

J: TRBJ2-1
D: -
size: few
V: TRBV20-1
CDR3: CSATPSIREQFF
DNA: TGCAGTGCTACTCCTTCGATTCGTGAGCAGTTCTTC

J: TRBJ2-1
D: TRBD2
size: -
V: TRBV15
CDR3: CATSSSSGIDNEQFF
DNA: TGTGCCACCAGCAGTTCTAGCGGGATTGACAATGAGCAGTTCTTC

J: TRBJ2-1
D: -
size: many
V: TRBV7-9
CDR3: CASSPPTGSNEQFF
DNA: TGTGCCAGCAGCCCACCCACAGGTAGCAATGAGCAGTTCTTC

J: TRBJ2-7
D: TRBD2
size: many
V: TRBV20-1
CDR3: CSASPGGGEQYF
DNA: TGCAGTGCTAGCCCGGGGGGGGGCGAGCAGTACTTC

J: TRBJ2-1
D: -
size: many
V: TRBV2
CDR3: CASSEDQGYNEQFF
DNA: TGTGCCAGCAGTGAAGACCAGGGGTACAATGAGCAGTTCTTC

J: TRBJ2-5
D: -
size: few
V: TRBV30
CDR3: CAWRSGRETQYF
DNA: TGTGCCTGGAGGTCCGGTCGCGAGACCCAGTACTTC

J: TRBJ2-1
D: TRBD2
size: -
V: TRBV20-1
CDR3: CCARDLRLAGGIDNEQFF
DNA: TGCTGTGCTAGAGATCTGAGACTAGCGGGAGGGATCGACAATGAGCAGTTCTTC

J: TRBJ2-1
D: TRBD1
size: many
V: TRBV27
CDR3: CASSFQATGTGLLF
DNA: TGTGCCAGCAGCTTCCAAGCTACCGGGACAGGGCTGCTCTTC

J: TRBJ2-3
D: -
size: many
V: TRBV29-1
CDR3: CSVEFENTDTQYF
DNA: TGCAGCGTTGAATTCGAAAACACAGATACGCAGTATTTT

J: TRBJ2-7
D: TRBD1
size: -
V: TRBV29-1
CDR3: CSVRSRTGAYYEQYF
DNA: TGCAGCGTTAGGTCCAGGACAGGGGCGTACTACGAGCAGTACTTC

J: TRBJ2-7
D: -
size: many
V: TRBV4-1
CDR3: CASSQDRDIAYEQYF
DNA: TGCGCCAGCAGCCAAGATCGGGACATAGCCTACGAGCAGTACTTC

J: TRBJ2-3
D: -
size: many
V: TRBV12-3/TRBV12-4
CDR3: CASSFLARDTQYF
DNA: TGTGCCAGCAGTTTTCTAGCGCGAGATACGCAGTATTTT

J: TRBJ2-1
D: TRBD2
size: -
V: TRBV12-3/TRBV12-4
CDR3: CASREYSGRAYEQFF
DNA: TGTGCCAGCAGGGAGTATAGCGGGAGGGCCTATGAGCAGTTCTTC

J: TRBJ2-5
D: TRBD1
size: -
V: TRBV5-5
CDR3: CASSTLRQGARETQYF
DNA: TGTGCCAGCAGCACCCTGAGACAGGGGGCACGAGAGACCCAGTACTTC

J: TRBJ2-3
D: -
size: -
V: TRBV7-2
CDR3: CASSRSPGLTDTQYF
DNA: TGTGCCAGCAGCCGCTCACCCGGACTGACAGATACGCAGTATTTT

J: TRBJ1-1
D: -
size: few
V: TRBV5-1
CDR3: CASRPEPNTEAFF
DNA: TGCGCCAGCAGACCTGAGCCGAACACTGAAGCTTTCTTT

J: TRBJ1-2
D: -
size: -
V: TRBV3-1
CDR3: CASSPLGVGGYTF
DNA: TGTGCCAGCAGCCCGCTTGGGGTCGGAGGCTACACCTTC

J: TRBJ2-3
D: TRBD1
size: -
V: TRBV20-1
CDR3: CSASFQGQGTSDTQYF
DNA: TGCAGTGCTAGTTTTCAGGGACAGGGAACGTCAGATACGCAGTATTTT

J: TRBJ2-7
D: TRBD1
size: few
V: TRBV28
CDR3: CASSKDRVSEQYF
DNA: TGTGCCAGCAGCAAAGACAGGGTTAGCGAGCAGTACTTC

J: TRBJ1-2
D: -
size: many
V: TRBV5-6
CDR3: CASSSTTVYGYTF
DNA: TGTGCCAGCAGCTCGACAACTGTCTATGGCTACACCTTC

J: TRBJ2-4
D: -
size: many
V: TRBV28
CDR3: CASSQLAKNIQYF
DNA: TGTGCCAGCAGTCAACTAGCCAAAAACATTCAGTACTTC

J: TRBJ1-5
D: TRBD1
size: many
V: TRBV12-3/TRBV12-4
CDR3: CASSPHGTGIQPQHF
DNA: TGTGCCAGCAGTCCCCACGGGACAGGTATTCAGCCCCAGCATTTT

J: TRBJ1-6
D: -
size: -
V: TRBV7-9
CDR3: CASSLGFSPLHF
DNA: TGTGCCAGCAGCTTAGGCTTTTCACCCCTCCACTTT

J: TRBJ1-1
D: -
size: many
V: TRBV12-3/TRBV12-4
CDR3: CASSLSGQAMNTEAFF
DNA: TGTGCCAGCAGTTTATCCGGCCAGGCTATGAACACTGAAGCTTTCTTT

J: TRBJ2-7
D: -
size: -
V: TRBV20-1
CDR3: CSAATSGEQYF
DNA: TGCAGTGCCGCCACCTCGGGTGAGCAGTACTTC

J: TRBJ2-2
D: -
size: many
V: TRBV29-1
CDR3: CSVEGSGELFF
DNA: TGCAGCGTTGAAGGCTCCGGGGAGCTGTTTTTT

J: TRBJ2-2
D: TRBD2
size: -
V: TRBV20-1
CDR3: CSAGGRLAGLNTGELFF
DNA: TGCAGTGCTGGGGGTCGACTAGCGGGACTGAACACCGGGGAGCTGTTTTTT

J: TRBJ1-2
D: TRBD1
size: many
V: TRBV5-1
CDR3: CASSGRQGSAGYNYGYTF
DNA: TGCGCCAGCAGCGGCCGACAGGGGTCAGCGGGGTATAACTATGGCTACACCTTC

J: TRBJ2-1
D: -
size: -
V: TRBV7-3
CDR3: CASSPPGTRGKFF
DNA: TGTGCCAGCAGCCCTCCGGGGACGCGCGGCAAGTTCTTC

J: TRBJ2-2
D: -
size: many
V: TRBV5-1
CDR3: CASSTAATGELFF
DNA: TGCGCCAGCAGCACAGCGGCCACCGGGGAGCTGTTTTTT

J: TRBJ2-1
D: TRBD2
size: -
V: TRBV5-1
CDR3: CASSPGTSGIHEQFF
DNA: TGCGCCAGCAGCCCGGGGACTAGCGGGATACATGAGCAGTTCTTC

J: TRBJ1-4
D: -
size: -
V: TRBV7-8
CDR3: CASSPGPARLLF
DNA: TGTGCCAGCAGCCCGGGACCTGCACGACTGCTTTTT

J: TRBJ1-2
D: TRBD1
size: many
V: TRBV10-3
CDR3: CAARKAGTGAPGDGYTF
DNA: TGTGCCGCTCGAAAGGCCGGGACAGGGGCCCCAGGGGATGGCTACACCTTC

J: TRBJ2-3
D: -
size: -
V: TRBV5-1
CDR3: CASSLSSESDTQYF
DNA: TGCGCCAGCAGCTTGAGCTCAGAATCAGATACGCAGTATTTT

J: TRBJ2-5
D: TRBD2
size: -
V: TRBV5-1
CDR3: CASNPSGVQETQYF
DNA: TGCGCCAGCAACCCTAGCGGGGTCCAAGAGACCCAGTACTTC

J: TRBJ1-3
D: -
size: -
V: TRBV12-3/TRBV12-4
CDR3: CASRPDLTRGNTIYF
DNA: TGTGCCAGCCGACCGGACTTGACAAGGGGGAACACCATATATTTT

J: TRBJ2-3
D: TRBD1
size: -
V: TRBV11-1
CDR3: CASSFTHLDRWGTDTQYF
DNA: TGTGCCAGCAGCTTTACCCACTTGGACAGGTGGGGGACAGATACGCAGTATTTT

J: TRBJ2-1
D: -
size: few
V: TRBV5-1
CDR3: CASSLGPFNEQFF
DNA: TGCGCCAGCAGCTTGGGCCCTTTTAATGAGCAGTTCTTC

J: TRBJ2-3
D: TRBD2
size: many
V: TRBV10-3
CDR3: CAISESFSGLGPDTQYF
DNA: TGTGCCATCAGTGAGTCGTTTTCGGGACTAGGCCCAGATACGCAGTATTTT

J: TRBJ2-1
D: -
size: -
V: TRBV20-1
CDR3: CSAPKEPYNEQFF
DNA: TGCAGTGCTCCTAAGGAGCCTTACAATGAGCAGTTCTTC

J: TRBJ2-7
D: -
size: few
V: TRBV3-1
CDR3: CASSHDSYEQYF
DNA: TGTGCCAGCAGCCATGACTCCTACGAGCAGTACTTC

J: TRBJ2-5
D: TRBD1
size: many
V: TRBV20-1
CDR3: CSAPQGAPETQYF
DNA: TGCAGTGCACCACAGGGGGCGCCTGAGACCCAGTACTTC

J: TRBJ1-6
D: -
size: many
V: TRBV25-1
CDR3: CASSGLQGNSPLHF
DNA: TGTGCCAGCAGCGGGCTCCAGGGGAATTCACCCCTCCACTTT

J: TRBJ2-3
D: TRBD2
size: many
V: TRBV10-1
CDR3: CASSEYVTREGVVKQYF
DNA: TGCGCCAGCAGTGAGTATGTTACGCGGGAGGGCGTCGTGAAGCAGTATTTT

J: TRBJ2-3
D: -
size: many
V: TRBV7-2
CDR3: CASSRRRDTQYF
DNA: TGTGCCAGCAGCAGACGGAGGGATACGCAGTATTTT

J: TRBJ2-5
D: -
size: -
V: TRBV11-2
CDR3: CASSLDGLPFDETQYF
DNA: TGTGCCAGCAGCTTAGATGGACTCCCCTTTGATGAGACCCAGTACTTC

J: TRBJ1-2
D: TRBD1
size: -
V: TRBV7-8
CDR3: CASSRSPGQGYGYTF
DNA: TGTGCCAGCAGCCGCAGCCCGGGACAGGGGTATGGCTACACCTTC